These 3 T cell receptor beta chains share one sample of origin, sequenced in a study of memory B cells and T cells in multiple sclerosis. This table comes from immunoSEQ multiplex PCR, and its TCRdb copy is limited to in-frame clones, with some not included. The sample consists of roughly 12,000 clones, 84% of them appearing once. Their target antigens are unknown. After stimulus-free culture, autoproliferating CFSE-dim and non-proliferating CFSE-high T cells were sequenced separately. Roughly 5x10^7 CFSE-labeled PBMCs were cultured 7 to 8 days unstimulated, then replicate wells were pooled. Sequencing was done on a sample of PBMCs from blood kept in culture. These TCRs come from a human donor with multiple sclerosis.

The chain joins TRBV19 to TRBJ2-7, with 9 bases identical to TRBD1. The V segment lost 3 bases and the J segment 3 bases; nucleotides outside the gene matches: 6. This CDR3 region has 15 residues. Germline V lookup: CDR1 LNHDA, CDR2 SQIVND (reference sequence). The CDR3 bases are TGTGCCAGTAGTATGGGACAGGGAGCGATCTACGAGCAGTACTTC. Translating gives CASSMGQGAIYEQYF.

CDR3 coding DNA: TGTGCCAGCAGTTCGACCGGGACAGGGCTAAATGAAAAACTGTTTTTT. Translated, it gives CASSSTGTGLNEKLFF. The chain recombines TRBV28 with TRBJ1-4; 9 nucleotides agree with TRBD1. The CDR3 covers 16 residues. Germline CDR1 reads MDHEN; CDR2 reads SYDVKM. The trim removed 4 bases at V and 5 bases at J, leaving 8 bases unmatched.

The CDR3 region is CASSLGAPLVLAGGETQYF. Here the CDR3 DNA reads TGCGCCAGCAGCTTGGGCGCCCCACTCGTACTAGCGGGAGGGGAGACCCAGTACTTC. The rearrangement uses TRBV5-1 and TRBJ2-5, with TRBD2 matching over 13 bases. In germline, CDR1 is SGHRS, CDR2 YFSETQ. The CDR3 contains 19 residues. The ends lost 0 bases at V and 5 bases at J; junction bases unmatched: 13.